This TCR beta chain was sequenced during a study of T-cell reconstitution after alpha-beta-depleted transplantation in children. The CDR3 has 16 amino acids. CDR1 is SEHNR, CDR2 FQNEAQ, per germline (reference sequence). Trimming took 0 bases from V and 4 from J, leaving 14 bases between them. The TCRbeta library incorporated unique molecular identifiers. TCRdb re-called the PCR reads with MiXCR, one entry per CDR3 protein. The sample holds a few hundred thousand distinct CDR3 sequences, 10% seen once. The specimen comprised PBMCs from the stem cell graft donor, sampled from the stem cell graft. The receptor comes from a human donor who donated a stem cell graft to a child with acute lymphoblastic leukemia. The chain combines TRBV7-9 with TRBJ2-3, with D maybe TRBD1 (5 bases). This CDR3 is CASSLAHRIRADTQYF. In nucleotides, the CDR3 is TGTGCCAGCAGCTTAGCGCACAGGATTCGGGCAGATACGCAGTATTTT.